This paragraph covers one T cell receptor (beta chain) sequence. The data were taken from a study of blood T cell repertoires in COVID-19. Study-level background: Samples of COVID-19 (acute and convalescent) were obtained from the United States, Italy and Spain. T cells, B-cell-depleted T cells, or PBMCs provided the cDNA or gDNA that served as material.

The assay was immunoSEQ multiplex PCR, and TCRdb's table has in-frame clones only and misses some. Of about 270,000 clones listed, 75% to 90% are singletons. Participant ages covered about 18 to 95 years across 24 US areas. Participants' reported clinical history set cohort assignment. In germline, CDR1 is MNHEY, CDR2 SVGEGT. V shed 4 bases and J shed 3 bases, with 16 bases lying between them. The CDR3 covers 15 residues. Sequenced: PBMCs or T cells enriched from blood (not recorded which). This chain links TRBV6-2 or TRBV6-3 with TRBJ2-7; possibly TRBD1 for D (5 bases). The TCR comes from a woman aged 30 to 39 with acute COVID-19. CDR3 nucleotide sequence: TGTGCCAGCAGTTCCTACCTGGACAAGTACTACGAGCAGTACTTC. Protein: CASSSYLDKYYEQYF.